This TCR beta chain was recovered during a study of spatial heterogeneity in lung cancer. The library protocol tagged each TCR cDNA with a unique molecular identifier. TCRdb passed the 5' RACE reads through MiXCR, listing each CDR3 protein once. The sample yields 15,000 to 20,000 distinct CDR3 sequences, approximately 20% seen once. Specified time point: blood at routine non-recurrence follow-up after resection. The CDR3 consists of 15 residues. V dropped 4 bases and J dropped 6; count of bases not matched to a gene: 7. CDR1 SGHKS and CDR2 YYEKEE come from the germline V gene (reference sequence). Many counts were recorded for this clonotype.

Here the sequenced sample was PBMCs, taken at follow-up. The chain couples TRBV5-5 to TRBJ1-5, with 10 bases aligning to TRBD1. The receptor was derived from a male donor with early-stage non-small cell lung cancer. CDR3: CASSPTGGGSQPQHF. The CDR3 DNA follows: TGTGCCAGCAGCCCGACAGGGGGCGGAAGTCAGCCCCAGCATTTT.